The 18 T cell receptor beta chains reported below all come from one sample, sequenced in a study of identical twins. TCRdb reanalysed the 5' RACE reads using MiXCR and keeps one entry per CDR3 protein. The table includes hundreds of thousands of distinct CDR3 sequences, around 12% detected once. These data are also associated with another study on yellow fever vaccine responses in identical twins.

Sequences were obtained from CD8+ T cells sorted from blood. Every receptor here comes from a woman aged 18-35 years in good health.

Ten or more counts support this clonotype. This chain connects TRBV15 to TRBJ1-5, with 9 positions matching TRBD1. CDR3 size: 19 residues. From germline, CDR1 is LNHNV and CDR2 YYDKDF (reference sequence). With V trimmed by 4 bases and J by 0 bases, 13 bases remained unmatched. CDR3 in amino acids: CATSIPGTGLSYSNQPQHF. In nucleotides, the CDR3 is TGTGCCACCAGCATTCCCGGGACAGGGCTTTCATATAGCAATCAGCCCCAGCATTTT. The complete variable domain, with remaining parts taken from reference TRBV15 and TRBJ1-5, reads DAMVIQNPRYQVTQFGKPVTLSCSQTLNHNVMYWYQQKSSQAPKLLFHYYDKDFNNEADTPDNFQSRRPNTSFCFLDIRSPGLGDTAMYLCATSIPGTGLSYSNQPQHFGDGTRLSIL.

The chain has TRBV6-5 and TRBJ1-1; perhaps TRBD1 as D (6 bases). Trimming shortened V by 0 bases and J by 7 bases, and 15 bases separated the two germline ends. Germline loops: CDR1 MNHEY, CDR2 SVGAGI. CDR3 size: 15 residues. The CDR3 protein is CASSYSPSGDDEAFF. DNA of the CDR3: TGTGCCAGCAGTTACTCGCCATCAGGGGATGATGAAGCTTTCTTT.

This clonotype was counted at least ten times. This sequence joins TRBV27 and TRBJ2-5, with D perhaps matching TRBD1 (6 bases). V was clipped by 5 bases and J by 7 bases, with 11 bases between them. This CDR3 has 12 residues. Germline CDR1 and CDR2: MNHEY and SMNVEV (reference sequence). The CDR3, as DNA: TGTGCCAGCAGTCTACAAGGGGGGACCCAGTACTTC. This gives the protein CASSLQGGTQYF.

This clonotype was observed many times. CDR3 sequence (DNA): TGTGCCAGCAGTTCGACTAGCGGGGGCCAAGAGACCCAGTACTTC. This encodes CASSSTSGGQETQYF. The rearrangement links TRBV6-2 or TRBV6-3 to TRBJ2-5; 12 positions match TRBD2. CDR3 size: 15 residues. The trim removed 4 bases at V and 1 base at J, leaving 1 base unmatched. Germline loops: CDR1 MNHEY, CDR2 SVGEGT.

For this clonotype: A read error may be the cause here, since a much bigger clone is one base away. This chain joins TRBV12-3 or TRBV12-4 and TRBJ2-5; D possibly corresponds to TRBD2 (5 bases). This CDR3 contains 13 residues. The CDR3 DNA is TGTCCCAGCAGTTTAGCGTTCCAAGAGACCCAGTACTTC. Protein sequence: CPSSLAFQETQYF.

This clonotype was counted at least ten times. J is TRBJ2-1 and V is TRBV3-1, with TRBD2 matching over 9 bases. The CDR3 has 16 residues. The ends lost 2 bases at V and 6 bases at J; junction bases unmatched: 8. Germline CDR1 LGHDT, CDR2 YNNKEL (reference sequence). The CDR3 region has the DNA TGTGCCAGCAGCCAACAGGGACTAGCTGACATCAATGAGCAGTTCTTC. Translating it yields CASSQQGLADINEQFF.

This clonotype was observed at least ten times. The rearrangement joins TRBV6-5 to TRBJ2-4, with 8 nucleotides matching TRBD1. Germline assignment: CDR1 MNHEY and CDR2 SVGAGI. The junction had 5 bases not matched to a gene; V was cut back by 0 bases and J by 7 bases. There are 15 residues in the CDR3. CDR3 nucleotide sequence: TGTGCCAGCAGTTACTCAGTGGACAGGGACAACATTCAGTACTTC. Amino acids: CASSYSVDRDNIQYF.

The V gene is TRBV24-1, the J gene TRBJ2-1; D ambiguous. Germline values: CDR1 KGHDR, CDR2 SFDVKD. V was cut by 1 base and J by 0 bases, with 9 bases left in between. This CDR3 has 16 residues. CDR3 sequence reads: CATSDFSESSYNEQFF. CDR3 bases: TGTGCCACCAGTGATTTTTCAGAGAGCTCCTACAATGAGCAGTTCTTC.

In its sample, this clonotype was seen a few times. The rearrangement links TRBV4-1 to TRBJ1-6, with D uncertain. CDR1 is MGHRA, CDR2 YSYEKL, per germline. V was cut by 4 bases and J by 7 bases, with 14 bases left in between. This CDR3 spans 15 amino acids. The CDR3 spells CASSPKGGQNSPLHF. The DNA of the CDR3 is TGCGCCAGCAGCCCCAAAGGAGGGCAGAATTCACCCCTCCACTTT.

The chain uses TRBV2 and TRBJ1-2, with D unclear. The V gene's germline CDR1 is SNHLY and CDR2 FYNNEI. This CDR3 has 12 residues. V gave up 10 bases and J gave up 6 bases, with 15 bases separating them. DNA for the CDR3: TGTGCCACAAACTTCGGGTCTGATGGCTACACCTTC. Protein: CATNFGSDGYTF.

The chain recombines TRBV18 with TRBJ1-3, with D hard to call. Germline CDR1 is KGHSH and CDR2 is LQKENI. The CDR3 spans 15 residues. The V and J ends lost 2 bases and 2 bases respectively, with 10 bases between them. CDR3 sequence reads: CASSPWMEAGNTIYF. DNA for the CDR3: TGTGCCAGCTCACCATGGATGGAGGCTGGAAACACCATATATTTT.

This clonotype showed up just a few times. The chain has TRBV12-3 or TRBV12-4 and TRBJ2-2, with 10 bases matching TRBD2. The CDR3 is 15 amino acids. With V trimmed by 3 bases and J by 7 bases, 5 bases remained unmatched. This CDR3 is CASSLSGGAFGELFF. For the CDR3, the DNA is TGTGCCAGCAGTTTGAGCGGGGGGGCCTTCGGGGAGCTGTTTTTT.

The J gene is TRBJ1-2, the V gene TRBV4-2, with D uncertain. V shed 1 base and J shed 6 bases, with 6 bases lying between them. The CDR3 is 12 residues long. Germline V gives CDR1 LGHNA, CDR2 YNFKEQ. The CDR3 here is CASSQGENGYTF. The CDR3, as DNA: TGTGCCAGCAGCCAAGGGGAGAATGGCTACACCTTC.

This clonotype was detected many times. V gene TRBV27 combines with J gene TRBJ2-6, with D unclear. The germline CDR1 and CDR2 sequences are MNHEY and SMNVEV (reference sequence). The CDR3 extends over 14 amino acids. Trimming removed 0 bases at V and 1 base at J, with 1 base between. The CDR3 DNA reads TGTGCCAGCAGTTTATCTTCTGGGGCCAACGTCCTGACTTTC. This gives the protein CASSLSSGANVLTF.

This clonotype was found a few times. The chain couples TRBV6-9 to TRBJ2-1; D is tentatively TRBD1 or TRBD2 (5 bases each). Trimming took 6 bases from V and 7 from J, leaving 16 bases between them. CDR1 is MNHGY, CDR2 SVAAGI, per germline. The CDR3 totals 14 residues. The CDR3 sequence: CASRTTGTQNEQFF. CDR3 bases: TGTGCCAGCAGGACCACGGGGACGCAAAATGAGCAGTTCTTC.

This sequence joins TRBV7-9 and TRBJ2-3, with TRBD2 matching over 11 bases. This CDR3 contains 16 residues. The germline CDR1 and CDR2 sequences are SEHNR and FQNEAQ (reference sequence). J was trimmed by 4 bases and V by 2 bases; bases with no gene match: 5. CDR3 nucleotides: TGTGCCAGCAGCTTACTTAGCGGGAGGGTATCAGATACGCAGTATTTT. Translating it yields CASSLLSGRVSDTQYF.

This clonotype was seen at least ten times. The chain has TRBV12-3 or TRBV12-4 and TRBJ2-5; 7 nucleotides line up with TRBD2. The CDR3 sequence is 15 residues long. J gave up 2 bases and V 4 bases, and 7 bases lay outside the gene matches. The CDR3 reads CASSSPGGSQETQYF. CDR3 nucleotides: TGTGCCAGCAGTTCCCCGGGGGGTAGTCAAGAGACCCAGTACTTC.

This clonotype was seen a handful of times. The gene calls are TRBV6-1 and TRBJ2-3; maybe TRBD2 (6 bases). Looked up from germline, CDR1 is MNHNS and CDR2 is SASEGT. The CDR3 length is 13 residues. V was clipped by 10 bases and J by 4 bases, with 15 bases between them. Here the CDR3 reads CATGGEGPDTQYF. The CDR3 DNA reads TGTGCCACCGGGGGTGAGGGTCCAGATACGCAGTATTTT.